Listed here are 4 T cell receptor beta chains from one sample, sequenced in a study of metastatic and nonmetastatic thyroid tumors. Before thyroid surgery, none of the patients had received any treatment. TCRdb re-clonotyped the PCR reads via MiXCR. The data show over 4,500 clones, 33% seen once. Sample: adjacent normal tissue. The receptors come from a female donor with papillary thyroid cancer or a benign thyroid nodule (not recorded which). Some clones in this sample may be carry-over from other donors' samples.

The chain employs TRBV6-4 and TRBJ1-6; a weak D match, TRBD1 (6 bases). V shed 3 bases and J shed 7 bases, with 10 bases lying between them. Germline CDR1 MRHNA, CDR2 SNTAGT. This CDR3 has 14 amino acids. For the CDR3, the DNA is TGTGCCAGCAGTGAGGGGGCGGGGAATTCACCCCTCCACTTT. Translation gives CASSEGAGNSPLHF.

The sample holds a few counts of this clone. The CDR3 here is CASRPRWRGAGGHGYTF. The DNA for the CDR3 is TGTGCCAGCAGACCCCGATGGAGGGGCGCGGGTGGCCATGGCTACACCTTC. The rearrangement uses TRBV6-1 and TRBJ1-2; D might be TRBD1 (5 bases). V dropped 6 bases and J dropped 6 bases, with 26 bases sitting between them. The CDR3 is 17 residues long. Germline lookup yields CDR1 MNHNS and CDR2 SASEGT.

This clone was detected only a few times. The V and J genes are TRBV20-1 and TRBJ2-7, with 8 bases matching TRBD2. This CDR3 region has 14 residues. V shed 6 bases and J 0 bases; nucleotides not matched to a gene: 7. From germline, CDR1 is DFQATT and CDR2 SNEGSKA (reference sequence). The CDR3, as DNA: TGCAGTGCAATCCCCGGGACTAGCTCCTACGAGCAGTACTTC. It yields the protein CSAIPGTSSYEQYF.

The V call is TRBV7-8, the J call TRBJ1-1; TRBD1 might be the D (5 bases). There are 17 residues in the CDR3. The V gene's germline CDR1 is SGHVS and CDR2 FQNEAQ. V lost 0 bases, J lost 3 bases, and 17 bases lay in between. The CDR3 is CASSLAPDGDGYTEAFF. Written as DNA, the CDR3 is TGTGCCAGCAGCTTAGCGCCGGATGGGGACGGCTACACTGAAGCTTTCTTT.